This T cell receptor (beta chain) comes out of a study of blood T cells in healthy people across ages. Regarding the study as a whole: Compared with aged donors, long-lived donors showed fewer expanded clones, suggesting selection.

This clonotype was recorded once. The antigen is undetermined. Using a J-beta primer mix together with a sample-barcoded 5' primer, a second PCR was run for roughly 7 to 12 cycles. TCRdb processed the 5' RACE reads anew with MiXCR; each CDR3 protein has one entry. The table has 720,000 or so distinct CDR3 sequences, 40% to 45% seen once; the top ten hold about 32%. The length of the CDR3 is 18 residues. Losses at the gene ends were 8 bases for V and 2 bases for J; bases not matched to a gene: 18. CDR1 and CDR2 from the germline V gene are MNHNS and SASEGT. This receptor was obtained from a man older than 75 in good health. Input material: blood. This sequence joins TRBV6-1 and TRBJ2-3, with 8 bases aligning to TRBD2. The CDR3 DNA follows: TGTGCCAGCCGGAGGGAGGGGTTGGTAGCGGGATCCACAGATACGCAGTATTTT. It yields the protein CASRREGLVAGSTDTQYF.